The present TCR beta chain was sequenced within a study of radiotherapy plus CTLA-4 blockade in lung cancer. Study overall: Disease control was achieved by 31% of patients, and objective responses by 18%.

The study treated chemo-refractory metastatic non-small-cell lung cancer patients with focal radiation plus ipilimumab CTLA-4 blockade. Only in-frame clones appear in the TCRdb table, and some are missing; sequencing was by immunoSEQ multiplex PCR. The table has tens of thousands of clones, around 80% seen once. Study observations and caveats: In blood, after radiotherapy plus ipilimumab, tumor-derived TCR clones expanded.

This clone was seen a handful of times. The antigen remains unidentified. Sample: peripheral blood, taken from a patient treated with radiotherapy plus ipilimumab. This TCR derives from a human donor with non-small cell lung cancer who had a partial response to radiotherapy plus ipilimumab.

The CDR3 nucleotides are TGTGCCAGCAGCTTAGCGGGGGCCCCCTACGAGCAGTACTTC. Protein product: CASSLAGAPYEQYF. The chain recombines TRBV7-9 with TRBJ2-7, with a possible D match to TRBD1 (6 bases). The CDR3 has 14 amino acids. Trimming shortened V by 0 bases and J by 2 bases, and 8 bases separated the two germline ends. Germline V gene sequence: CDR1 SEHNR, CDR2 FQNEAQ (reference sequence).